This T cell receptor beta chain comes out of a study of OX40 agonist ivuxolimab in advanced cancers. For the study in its entirety: Ivuxolimab was a fully human IgG2 agonistic monoclonal antibody targeting the costimulatory receptor OX40 (CD134). Prior anti-PD-1, anti-PD-L1 or anti-CTLA-4 therapy was permitted, and checkpoint inhibitors had been received by more than 35% of dose-escalation patients. Intravenous ivuxolimab was administered to patients every 2 weeks at six dose levels: 0.01, 0.1, 0.3, 1.5, 3 and 10 mg/kg. The paper describes the monotherapy dose-escalation part (N of about 50 patients) of the phase I trial of ivuxolimab. Partial responses were achieved by three dose-escalation patients, of whom one had hepatocellular carcinoma and two had cutaneous melanoma. A male proportion of around 81% and a mean age of 60 years, ranging from 23 to 79, were recorded for the dose-escalation cohort. Of the approximately 54 patients in dose escalation, 19 had hepatocellular carcinoma, roughly 15 had melanoma, 9 had renal cell carcinoma and 9 had head and neck cancer. The point of sequencing TCRbeta in the periphery was to test whether ivuxolimab changed TCR sequence diversity and drove clonal T-cell expansion. Beyond this particular receptor, the publication reports: On average, CD8+ T cells showed more expanded clones than CD4+ T cells after ivuxolimab. In the 0.1-3.0 mg/kg groups, partial responders had among the lowest normalized peripheral clonal expansion, particularly in CD8+ T cells. Clonal expansion of both CD4+ and CD8+ blood T cells was observed from baseline to week 6 at doses 0.1 to 3.0 mg/kg. Low levels of normalized T-cell clonal expansion were also seen in some patients who did not respond. Antigen specificity was not determined for the clonally expanded peripheral T cells.

To sequence the TCRbeta CDR3 region, genomic DNA was isolated from the sorted cells. The immunoSEQ Assay was used to sequence the TCRbeta CDR3 regions. TCRdb's version of the immuneACCESS table is confined to in-frame rearrangements and falls short of the full clone set. An unresolved V gene accounts for under half of the shortfall where checked; the remainder is of unknown origin. Present in this sample are about 100,000 clones, under 95% of which were seen just once. The ten most abundant clones make up approximately 2.4% of the sample. V loses 5 bases, J loses 12 bases, and the germline ends lie 7 bases apart. CDR1 and CDR2 (MDHEN, SYDVKM) derive from the germline V gene. Inclusive of the bounding cysteine and phenylalanine, the CDR3 is 9 residues long. The CDR3 DNA has 27 bases and is translated from base 1. As concerns this clone: Its antigen is unknown. No quality values exist for individual bases; no much larger clone is one base distant.

The trial excluded patients who had a history of autoimmune disease or were on systemic immunosuppression. Peripheral blood for TCR sequencing was drawn from every dose cohort at baseline, at cycle 4 day 1 and at cycle 7 day 1. The samples were taken from a phase I, first-in-human, multicenter, open-label dose-escalation trial of ivuxolimab. Adults with locally advanced or metastatic melanoma, renal cell carcinoma, hepatocellular carcinoma or head and neck squamous cell carcinoma were enrolled in the trial. Before TCR sequencing, CD4+ and CD8+ T cells were separately sorted from peripheral blood. Recombination connected TRBV28 to TRBJ1-1; no confident D gene assignment can be made. The source is an adult with an advanced solid tumor such as melanoma, head and neck, liver or kidney cancer. Sequences were derived from CD4+ or CD8+ T cells sorted from blood, sampled in a trial of the OX40 agonist ivuxolimab. The nucleotide sequence reads TGTGCCAGCAGTCCCCCTTCTTTCTTT. This is translated as CASSPPSFF. The variable domain in full, with residues beyond the CDR3 obtained from the reference TRBV28 and TRBJ1-1 genes, is DVKVTQSSRYLVKRTGEKVFLECVQDMDHENMFWYRQDPGLGLRLIYFSYDVKMKEKGDIPEGYSVSREKKERFSLILESASTNQTSMYLCASSPPSFFGQGTRLTVV.